The 23 T cell receptor beta chains given below trace back to one sample, sequenced in a study of shared clonotypes between healthy human individuals. This table comes from immunoSEQ multiplex PCR, and its TCRdb copy is limited to in-frame clones, with some not included. Of some 2,000,000 clones in the sample, 95% are singletons; the top ten hold around 0.13%. What was sequenced was naive CD4+ T cells sorted from blood. Subset denoted: CD45RA+ positively selected. These receptors were taken from a man aged 18 to 30 in good health.

V is TRBV7-9 and J is TRBJ1-1; D is unclear. V was pared by 0 bases and J by 2 bases, with 7 bases between. This CDR3 is 14 amino acids long. The germline V gene encodes CDR1 SEHNR and CDR2 FQNEAQ (reference sequence). CDR3 sequence reads: CASSLAAENTEAFF. The CDR3 DNA follows: TGTGCCAGCAGCTTAGCTGCAGAAAACACTGAAGCTTTCTTT. Full variable domain (rest looked up from reference TRBV7-9 and TRBJ1-1): DTGVSQNPRHKITKRGQNVTFRCDPISEHNRLYWYRQTLGQGPEFLTYFQNEAQLEKSRLLSDRFSAERPKGSFSTLEIQRTEQGDSAMYLCASSLAAENTEAFFGQGTRLTVV.

The CDR3: CASSPSGRAQFF. CDR3 nucleotide sequence: TGTGCCAGCAGCCCTAGCGGGAGGGCCCAGTTCTTC. J is TRBJ2-1 and V is TRBV14, with TRBD2 identical over 12 bases. Per the germline V gene, CDR1 is SGHDN and CDR2 is FVKESK. The CDR3 spans 12 residues. V lost 4 bases to trimming and J lost 13 bases; unmatched junction nucleotides: 2.

The rearrangement links TRBV10-1 to TRBJ2-2, with 13 bases aligning to TRBD2. Germline lookup yields CDR1 WNHNN and CDR2 SYGVQD (reference sequence). J gave up 5 bases and V 2 bases, and 2 bases lay outside the gene matches. The CDR3 totals 16 residues. The DNA for the CDR3 is TGCGCCAGCAGTGAGGGGACTAGCGGGAAAACCGGGGAGCTGTTTTTT. Its protein is CASSEGTSGKTGELFF.

The chain combines TRBV5-6 with TRBJ2-3, with D perhaps assigned TRBD1 or TRBD2 (5 bases each). Germline-derived CDR1 and CDR2 are SGHDT and YYEEEE. The CDR3 is 17 residues long. Deletions cut 4 bases from V and 0 bases from J, with 18 bases between. In nucleotides, the CDR3 is TGTGCCAGCAGCCCGGGACCCGGCCCCTATAGCACAGATACGCAGTATTTT. Protein product: CASSPGPGPYSTDTQYF.

The chain has TRBV5-1 and TRBJ2-5, with 9 bases lining up with TRBD1. Looked up from germline, CDR1 is SGHRS and CDR2 is YFSETQ. The V and J ends lost 4 bases and 4 bases, in that order; junction bases with no gene match: 5. This CDR3 is 14 amino acids long. CDR3 amino acids: CASSAGTGLETQYF. The CDR3 DNA follows: TGCGCCAGCAGCGCCGGGACAGGGCTAGAGACCCAGTACTTC.

V and J are TRBV10-3 and TRBJ1-1; tentatively, D is TRBD1 (5 bases). The V end was cut by 2 bases, the J end by 4 bases, with 8 bases between. The CDR3 is 13 amino acids. Germline V lookup: CDR1 ENHRY, CDR2 SYGVKD. As DNA, the CDR3 is TGTGCCATCAGTGAGGCTGGGGCCACTGAAGCTTTCTTT. Translation gives CAISEAGATEAFF.

This chain links TRBV19 with TRBJ1-6, with a possible D match to TRBD1 (6 bases). Per the germline V gene, CDR1 is LNHDA and CDR2 is SQIVND (reference sequence). V shed 3 bases and J shed 10 bases, with 16 bases lying between them. This CDR3 is 15 amino acids long. CDR3 nucleotide sequence: TGTGCCAGTAGTATTGTCGACAGGCTGAACTCACCCCTCCACTTT. The encoded protein is CASSIVDRLNSPLHF.

The CDR3 loop reads CASSLTSGLPFYTF. CDR3 in DNA: TGCGCCAGCAGCCTCACCTCGGGCCTCCCGTTCTACACCTTC. The rearrangement uses TRBV4-1 and TRBJ1-2; D is undetermined. V lost 4 bases to trimming and J lost 10 bases, with 19 bases between them. Germline-derived CDR1 and CDR2 are MGHRA and YSYEKL. This CDR3 comprises 14 residues.

The chain is built from TRBV4-1 and TRBJ2-1, with TRBD2 matching over 10 bases. This CDR3 comprises 15 residues. After removal of 0 bases from V and 10 bases from J, the junction contained 6 bases not matched to a gene. Germline V gene lookup returns CDR1 MGHRA and CDR2 YSYEKL. The CDR3 sequence is CASSQDQTSGAEQFF. The CDR3 nucleotides read TGCGCCAGCAGCCAAGATCAAACTAGCGGGGCCGAGCAGTTCTTC.

The chain combines TRBV30 with TRBJ1-1; possible D gene TRBD1, 5 bases. Deletions cut 5 bases from V and 1 base from J, with 8 bases between. Germline CDR1 and CDR2: GTSNPN and SVGIG (reference sequence). There are 12 residues in the CDR3. DNA of the CDR3: TGTGCCTGGTCCAGGGCGAACACTGAAGCTTTCTTT. Translation gives CAWSRANTEAFF.

The chain links TRBV11-2 to TRBJ1-1, with D possibly matching TRBD1 (5 bases). Per germline, CDR1 SGHAT and CDR2 FQNNGV. The V end lost 5 bases, the J end lost 0 bases, and 10 bases lay between the germline ends. CDR3 length equals 14 residues. The CDR3 DNA sequence: TGTGCCAGCAGCCCGGGACTTGTGAACACTGAAGCTTTCTTT. This translates into CASSPGLVNTEAFF.

The chain uses TRBV6-6 and TRBJ2-7; no firm D call. The CDR3 spans 14 residues. The V gene's germline CDR1 is MNHNY and CDR2 SVGAGI (reference sequence). The ends were cut back, 1 base at V and 0 bases at J, with 7 bases in the middle. CDR3 region: CASSYYGDSYEQYF. In DNA form, the CDR3 reads TGTGCCAGCAGTTACTATGGGGACTCCTACGAGCAGTACTTC.

Notes on this clone: This specimen includes other DNA sequences encoding the same CDR3. The rearrangement uses TRBV30 and TRBJ1-3; D is undetermined. V was shortened by 0 bases and J by 0 bases, with 6 bases between the two germline ends. Germline CDR1 and CDR2: GTSNPN and SVGIG (reference sequence). CDR3 size: 14 residues. CDR3 nucleotide sequence: TGTGCCTGGAGTGTATTGGGCTCTGGAAACACCATATATTTT. Protein sequence: CAWSVLGSGNTIYF. The entire variable domain, with the rest obtained from reference TRBV30 and TRBJ1-3, is as follows: SQTIHQWPATLVQPVGSPLSLECTVEGTSNPNLYWYRQAAGRGLQLLFYSVGIGQISSEVPQNLSASRPQDRQFILSSKKLLLSDSGFYLCAWSVLGSGNTIYFGEGSWLTVV.

This sequence joins TRBV25-1 and TRBJ1-4; D may be TRBD1 (5 bases). Germline CDR1 and CDR2: MGHDK and SYGVNS. The CDR3 covers 17 residues. V was pared by 2 bases and J by 5 bases, with 18 bases between. CDR3 DNA: TGTGCCAGCAGTGAACGGTTCGGGGCCACAATGAATGAAAAACTGTTTTTT. Residues: CASSERFGATMNEKLFF.

Remarks on this clone: The sample has other DNA sequences that encode this CDR3 too. The chain is built from TRBV7-2 and TRBJ1-2; 8 nucleotides agree with TRBD1. This CDR3 region has 14 residues. V lost 5 bases and J lost 2; bases outside the gene matches: 4. Germline values: CDR1 SGHTA, CDR2 FQGNSA. The CDR3 coding sequence is TGTGCCAGCAGCCAGGGACAGGTGAACTATGGCTACACCTTC. Translated: CASSQGQVNYGYTF.

The rearrangement links TRBV27 to TRBJ1-6; 8 bases are a match to TRBD1. Germline V lookup: CDR1 MNHEY, CDR2 SMNVEV (reference sequence). This CDR3 region has 16 residues. The trim removed 4 bases at V and 7 bases at J, leaving 9 bases unmatched. In DNA form, the CDR3 reads TGTGCCAGCAGTTACGGGACAGGCGCTCCGAATTCACCCCTCCACTTT. This gives the protein CASSYGTGAPNSPLHF.

The chain combines TRBV10-2 with TRBJ1-3, with TRBD1 identical over 12 bases. Germline V lookup: CDR1 WSHSY, CDR2 SAAADI. After removal of 6 bases from V and 0 bases from J, the junction contained 6 bases not matched to a gene. This CDR3 contains 17 residues. CDR3 residues: CASSKGQGASSGNTIYF. The CDR3 DNA follows: TGCGCCAGCAGCAAGGGACAGGGGGCGTCCTCTGGAAACACCATATATTTT.

This rearrangement joins TRBV7-9 to TRBJ2-2; 10 nucleotides line up with TRBD2. The germline V gene has CDR1 SEHNR and CDR2 FQNEAQ (reference sequence). There are 15 residues in the CDR3. The V and J ends lost 5 bases and 6 bases, in that order; junction bases with no gene match: 6. The CDR3 DNA reads TGTGCCAGCAGCCCCCGGACTAGCGGCGCCGGGGAGCTGTTTTTT. This sequence encodes CASSPRTSGAGELFF.

This chain joins TRBV6-1 and TRBJ1-2; weak D call: TRBD1 (6 bases). Germline V gives CDR1 MNHNS, CDR2 SASEGT. Trimming took 5 bases from V and 2 from J, leaving 12 bases between them. This CDR3 comprises 14 residues. The CDR3: CASSKEGGNYGYTF. The CDR3, as DNA: TGTGCCAGCAGTAAGGAGGGGGGCAACTATGGCTACACCTTC.

Details on this clone: Other nucleotide sequences from this sample produce the same CDR3. The V gene is TRBV9, the J gene TRBJ1-1; D is ambiguous. The CDR3 covers 14 residues. V dropped 0 bases and J dropped 0 bases, with 6 bases sitting between them. The germline gives CDR1 SGDLS, CDR2 YYNGEE. The chain's CDR3 is CASSVASLNTEAFF. Here the CDR3 DNA reads TGTGCCAGCAGCGTAGCCTCCTTGAACACTGAAGCTTTCTTT. The full variable domain, its missing parts supplied by reference TRBV9 and TRBJ1-1, is DSGVTQTPKHLITATGQRVTLRCSPRSGDLSVYWYQQSLDQGLQFLIQYYNGEERAKGNILERFSAQQFPDLHSELNLSSLELGDSALYFCASSVASLNTEAFFGQGTRLTVV.

The V call is TRBV2, the J call TRBJ1-1; D is perhaps TRBD1 (5 bases). This CDR3 has 11 residues. Germline CDR1 is SNHLY and CDR2 is FYNNEI. V was trimmed by 5 bases and J by 7 bases, leaving 8 bases between them. Here the CDR3 reads CASSSGVEAFF. The CDR3 nucleotides read TGTGCCAGCAGTTCGGGGGTTGAAGCTTTCTTT.

This chain connects TRBV6-1 to TRBJ1-1; tentatively, D is TRBD1 (5 bases). CDR1 and CDR2 (germline): MNHNS, SASEGT. The CDR3 runs to 14 residues. The ends were cut back, 7 bases at V and 1 base at J, with 13 bases in the middle. The CDR3 here is CASIPTDKNTEAFF. DNA for the CDR3: TGTGCCAGCATTCCGACAGACAAGAACACTGAAGCTTTCTTT.

The chain combines TRBV18 with TRBJ2-2; D remains ambiguous. The germline V gene has CDR1 KGHSH and CDR2 LQKENI. The CDR3 spans 14 residues. Deletions cut 7 bases from V and 1 base from J, with 10 bases between. This CDR3 reads CASFLTRNTGELFF. CDR3 DNA sequence: TGTGCCAGCTTCCTTACACGGAACACCGGGGAGCTGTTTTTT. The full variable domain, its missing parts supplied by reference TRBV18 and TRBJ2-2, is NAGVMQNPRHLVRRRGQEARLRCSPMKGHSHVYWYRQLPEEGLKFMVYLQKENIIDESGMPKERFSAEFPKEGPSILRIQQVVRGDSAAYFCASFLTRNTGELFFGEGSRLTVL.